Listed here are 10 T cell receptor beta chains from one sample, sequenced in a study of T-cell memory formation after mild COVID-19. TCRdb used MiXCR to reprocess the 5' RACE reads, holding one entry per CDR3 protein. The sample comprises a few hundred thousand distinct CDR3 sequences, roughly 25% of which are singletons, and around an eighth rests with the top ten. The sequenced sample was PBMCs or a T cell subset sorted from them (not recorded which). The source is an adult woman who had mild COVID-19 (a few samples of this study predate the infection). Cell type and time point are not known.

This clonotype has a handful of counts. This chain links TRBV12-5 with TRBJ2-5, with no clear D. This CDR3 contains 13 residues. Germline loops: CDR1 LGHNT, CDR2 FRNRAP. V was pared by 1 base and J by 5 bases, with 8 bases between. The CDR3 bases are TGTGCTAGTGGTTTGGACGCCGGGGAGACCCAGTACTTC. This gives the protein CASGLDAGETQYF.

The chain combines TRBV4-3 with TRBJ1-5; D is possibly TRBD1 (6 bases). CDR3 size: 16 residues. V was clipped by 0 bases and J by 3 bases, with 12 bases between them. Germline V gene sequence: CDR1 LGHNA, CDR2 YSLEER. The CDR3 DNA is TGCGCCAGCAGCCAAGATATCGACAGGCCCAATCAGCCCCAGCATTTT. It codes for CASSQDIDRPNQPQHF.

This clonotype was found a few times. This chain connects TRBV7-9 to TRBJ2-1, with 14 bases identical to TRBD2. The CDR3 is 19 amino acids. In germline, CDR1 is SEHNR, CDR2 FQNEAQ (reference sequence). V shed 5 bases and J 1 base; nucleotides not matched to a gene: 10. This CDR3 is CASSPKGLAGVESYNEQFF. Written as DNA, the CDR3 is TGTGCCAGCAGCCCTAAGGGACTAGCGGGAGTGGAATCCTACAATGAGCAGTTCTTC. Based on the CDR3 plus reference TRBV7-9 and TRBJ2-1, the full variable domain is DTGVSQNPRHKITKRGQNVTFRCDPISEHNRLYWYRQTLGQGPEFLTYFQNEAQLEKSRLLSDRFSAERPKGSFSTLEIQRTEQGDSAMYLCASSPKGLAGVESYNEQFFGPGTRLTVL.

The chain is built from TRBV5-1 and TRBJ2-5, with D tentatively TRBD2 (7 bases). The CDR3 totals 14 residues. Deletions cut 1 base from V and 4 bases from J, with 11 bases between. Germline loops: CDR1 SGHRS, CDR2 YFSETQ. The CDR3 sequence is CASSLKAGAETQYF. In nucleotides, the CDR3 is TGCGCCAGCAGCTTGAAGGCGGGGGCAGAGACCCAGTACTTC.

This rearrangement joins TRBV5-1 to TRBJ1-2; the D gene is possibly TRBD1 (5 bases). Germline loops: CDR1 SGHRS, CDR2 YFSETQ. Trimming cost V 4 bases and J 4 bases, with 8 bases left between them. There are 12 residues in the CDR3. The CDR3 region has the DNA TGCGCCAGCAGCGTTGACAGCTATGGCTACACCTTC. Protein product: CASSVDSYGYTF.

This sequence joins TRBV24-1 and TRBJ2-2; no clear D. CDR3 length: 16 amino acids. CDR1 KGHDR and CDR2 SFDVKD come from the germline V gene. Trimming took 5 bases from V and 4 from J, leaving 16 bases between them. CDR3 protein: CATSVLPPGPTGELFF. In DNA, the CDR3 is TGTGCCACCAGTGTCCTCCCGCCGGGCCCCACCGGGGAGCTGTTTTTT.

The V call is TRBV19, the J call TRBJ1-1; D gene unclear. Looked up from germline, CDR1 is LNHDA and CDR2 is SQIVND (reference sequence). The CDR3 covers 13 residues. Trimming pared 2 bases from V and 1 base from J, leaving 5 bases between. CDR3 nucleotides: TGTGCCAGTAGTATATCAGGGAACACTGAAGCTTTCTTT. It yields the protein CASSISGNTEAFF.

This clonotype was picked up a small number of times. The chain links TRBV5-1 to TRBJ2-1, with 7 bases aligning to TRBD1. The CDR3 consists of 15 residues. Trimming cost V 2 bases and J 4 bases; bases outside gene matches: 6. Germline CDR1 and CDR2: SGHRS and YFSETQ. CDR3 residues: CASSLMGTDYNEQFF. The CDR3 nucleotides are TGCGCCAGCAGCTTAATGGGGACAGATTACAATGAGCAGTTCTTC.

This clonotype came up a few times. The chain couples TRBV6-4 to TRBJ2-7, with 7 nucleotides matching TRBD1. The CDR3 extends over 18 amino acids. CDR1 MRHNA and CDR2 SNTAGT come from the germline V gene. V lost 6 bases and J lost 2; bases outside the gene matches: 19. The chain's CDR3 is CASSLRRSVGQDPYEQYF. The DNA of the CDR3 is TGTGCCAGCAGCCTGAGAAGATCGGTAGGACAGGATCCCTACGAGCAGTACTTC.

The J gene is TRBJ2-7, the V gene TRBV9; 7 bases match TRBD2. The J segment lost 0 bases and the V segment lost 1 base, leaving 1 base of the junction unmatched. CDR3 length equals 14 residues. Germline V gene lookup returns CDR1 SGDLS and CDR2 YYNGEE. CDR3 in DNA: TGTGCCAGCAGCGTAAGCGGGACCTCCTACGAGCAGTACTTC. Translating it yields CASSVSGTSYEQYF.